The source of this T cell receptor beta chain is a study of beta chain features in type 1 diabetes. cDNA synthesis used the whole RNA isolate, giving expressed TCRB sequences. The assay was immunoSEQ multiplex PCR, and TCRdb's table has in-frame clones only and misses some. The sample has 250,000 or so clones, about 63% seen once. The sequence came from a man younger than 45 in good health. Sequencing was carried out using naive CD4+ T cells from blood.

The DNA of the CDR3 is TGTGCCAGCAGCTTTCGACAGGGCACAGATACGCAGTATTTT. Its protein product is CASSFRQGTDTQYF. The chain carries TRBV7-9 and TRBJ2-3; TRBD1 is a possible D gene (6 bases). V was pared by 3 bases and J by 1 base, with 8 bases between. This CDR3 region has 14 residues. Per germline, CDR1 SEHNR and CDR2 FQNEAQ (reference sequence).